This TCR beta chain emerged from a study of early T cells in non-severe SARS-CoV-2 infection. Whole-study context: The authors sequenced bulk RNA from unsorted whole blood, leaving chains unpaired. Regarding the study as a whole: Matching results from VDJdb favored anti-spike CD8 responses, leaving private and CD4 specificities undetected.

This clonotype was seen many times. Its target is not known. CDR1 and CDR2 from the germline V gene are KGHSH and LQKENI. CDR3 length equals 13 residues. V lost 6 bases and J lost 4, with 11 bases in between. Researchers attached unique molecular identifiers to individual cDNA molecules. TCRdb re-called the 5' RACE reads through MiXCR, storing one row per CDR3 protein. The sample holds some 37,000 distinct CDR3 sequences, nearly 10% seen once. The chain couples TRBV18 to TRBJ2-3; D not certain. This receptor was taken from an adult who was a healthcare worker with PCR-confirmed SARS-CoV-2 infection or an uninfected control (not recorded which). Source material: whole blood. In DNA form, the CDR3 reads TGTGCCAGCTCGACAACCCGTGCAGATACGCAGTATTTT. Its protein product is CASSTTRADTQYF.